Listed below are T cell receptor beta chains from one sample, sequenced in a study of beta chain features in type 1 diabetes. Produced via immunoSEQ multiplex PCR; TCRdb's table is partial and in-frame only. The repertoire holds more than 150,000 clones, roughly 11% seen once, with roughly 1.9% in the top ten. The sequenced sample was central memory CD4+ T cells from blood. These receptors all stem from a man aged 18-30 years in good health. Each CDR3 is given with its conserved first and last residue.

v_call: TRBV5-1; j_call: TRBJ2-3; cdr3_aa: CASSLEAERDTQYF
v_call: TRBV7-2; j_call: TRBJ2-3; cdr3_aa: CASIKDRTDTQYF
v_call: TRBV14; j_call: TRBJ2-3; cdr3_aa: CASSHLTGGGGTQYF
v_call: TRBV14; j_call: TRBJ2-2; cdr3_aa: CASSHFGAGQWRSTGELFF
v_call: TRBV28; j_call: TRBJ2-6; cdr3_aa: CASSDRSSGANVLTF
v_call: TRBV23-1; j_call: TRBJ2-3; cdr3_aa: CASSRLGQGAPSTDTQYF
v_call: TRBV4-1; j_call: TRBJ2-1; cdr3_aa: CASSLQPLDSDPFNEQFF
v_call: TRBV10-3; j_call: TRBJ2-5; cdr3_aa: CAIRPTGKTQYF
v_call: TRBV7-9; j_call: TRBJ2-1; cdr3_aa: CASSLGSAKYNEQFF
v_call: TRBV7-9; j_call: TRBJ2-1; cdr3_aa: CASSLVLAETNEQFF
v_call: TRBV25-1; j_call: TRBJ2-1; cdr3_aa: CASSERGQGGLDEQFF
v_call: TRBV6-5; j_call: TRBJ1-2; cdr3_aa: CASSLAGRDGIYGYTF
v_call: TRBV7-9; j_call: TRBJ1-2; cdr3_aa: CASSLALTRSANGYTF
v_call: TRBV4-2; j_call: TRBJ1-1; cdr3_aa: CASSQEIVTAEAFF
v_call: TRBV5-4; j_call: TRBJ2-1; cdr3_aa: CASKRDRNNEQFF
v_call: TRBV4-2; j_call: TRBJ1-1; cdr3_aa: CASSQSQGAIGTEAFF
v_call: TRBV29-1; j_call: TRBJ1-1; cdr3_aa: CSVEPTVNTEAFF
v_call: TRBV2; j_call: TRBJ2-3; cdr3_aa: CASTELAGGPGQYF
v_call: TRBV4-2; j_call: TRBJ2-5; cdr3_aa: CASSQDGGLGIETQYF
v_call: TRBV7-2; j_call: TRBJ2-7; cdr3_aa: CASSLRTSSDEQYF
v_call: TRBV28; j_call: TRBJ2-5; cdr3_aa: CASRRCTQYF
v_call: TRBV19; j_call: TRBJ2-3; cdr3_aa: CASSSRTSVTDTQYF
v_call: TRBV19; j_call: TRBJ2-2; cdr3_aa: CASSTTGAGELFF